Listed below are T cell receptor beta chains from one sample, sequenced in a study of OX40 agonist ivuxolimab in advanced cancers. The assay was immunoSEQ multiplex PCR, and TCRdb's table has in-frame clones only and misses some. Among fewer than 90,000 clones listed, 65% to 90% were seen once. Source: CD4+ or CD8+ T cells sorted from blood, taken in a trial of the OX40 agonist ivuxolimab. The receptor source for this set is an adult with an advanced solid tumor such as melanoma, head and neck, liver or kidney cancer. The CDR3 runs from the conserved cysteine through the conserved F or W. The D gene is left open where the match is weak. Clone size is shown for a subset of rows, as once, few, many or a class of expanded clone.

>.|TRBV6-5|.|TRBJ2-5
TGTGCCAGCAGTTACGAGCACAAGACCCAGTACTTC
CASSYEHKTQYF
>.|TRBV27|TRBD1|TRBJ1-5
TGTGCCAGCAGTTTAAGGGACAGGGTCAATCAGCCCCAGCATTTT
CASSLRDRVNQPQHF
>.|TRBV12-5|.|TRBJ2-2
TGTGCTAGTGCCTTCGACTGGGAGAACACCGGGGAGCTGTTTTTT
CASAFDWENTGELFF
>.|TRBV11-2|.|TRBJ1-1
TGTGCCAGCAGCTCCCACAGGGTTAGGGACACTGAAGCTTTCTTT
CASSSHRVRDTEAFF
>.|TRBV6-1|TRBD1|TRBJ1-2
TGTGCCAGCAGCGGGACAGTTGGTGGCTACACCTTC
CASSGTVGGYTF
>.|TRBV2|.|TRBJ1-2
TGTGCCAGCAGTGAAGCGGAGGGGCGGATGGCCAGCCCCAAGTATGGCTACACCTTC
CASSEAEGRMASPKYGYTF
>.|TRBV19|.|TRBJ2-5
TGTGCCAGTAGTATTAGGGATGGGGAGACCCAGTACTTC
CASSIRDGETQYF
>.|TRBV15|.|TRBJ1-5
TGTGCCACCAGCAGAGACCCTGGCGGTCATCAGCCCCAGCATTTT
CATSRDPGGHQPQHF
>.|TRBV7-2|TRBD1|TRBJ2-7
TGTGCCAGCAGCTTGTATGGGACAGGGGGGTACGAGCAGTACTTC
CASSLYGTGGYEQYF
>few|TRBV18|TRBD1|TRBJ1-1
TGTGCCAGCTCACGAAGGGGACAGGAGAGCATCACTGAAGCTTTCTTT
CASSRRGQESITEAFF
>few|TRBV23-1|.|TRBJ2-7
TGCGCCAGCAGTCGCGGCAGGACAGTCACCTACGAGCAGTACTTC
CASSRGRTVTYEQYF
>.|TRBV13|.|TRBJ2-1
TGTGCCAGCAGCCCCCCTAGCTCCTACAATGAGCAGTTCTTC
CASSPPSSYNEQFF
>.|TRBV7-2|TRBD1|TRBJ2-7
TGTGCCAGCAGTAAACAGGGGATAGGGTCCTACGAGCAGTACTTC
CASSKQGIGSYEQYF
>once|TRBV9|.|TRBJ2-1
TGTGCCACCTCCGGGACTGGAAACAATGAGCAGTTCTTC
CATSGTGNNEQFF
>few|TRBV4-2|.|TRBJ2-5
TGTGCCAGCAGCCAAGGGCTGAATAGCGGTCGGCAAGAGACCCAGTACTTC
CASSQGLNSGRQETQYF
>.|TRBV15|TRBD2|TRBJ2-3
TGTGCCACCAGCAGAGATGTGACTAGCGGATTTAGGGATACGCAGTATTTT
CATSRDVTSGFRDTQYF
>once|TRBV7-3|.|TRBJ2-5
TGTGCCAGCAGCCTAGGGCTGGGGCCGGGACAAGAGACCCAGTACTTC
CASSLGLGPGQETQYF
>.|TRBV7-2|TRBD2|TRBJ2-1
TGTGCCAGCAGCTTACAAGGACTAGCGGGGGCTGGGCAGTTCTTC
CASSLQGLAGAGQFF
>few|TRBV27|.|TRBJ1-1
TGTGCCAGCAGTCTTGCCCTCGGGGGGAGGAACACTGAAGCTTTCTTT
CASSLALGGRNTEAFF
>.|TRBV4-1|TRBD1|TRBJ1-2
TGCGCCAGCAGCCAGACGGCCGGGACAGGGAACTATGGCTACACCTTC
CASSQTAGTGNYGYTF
>.|TRBV5-1|TRBD1|TRBJ2-1
TGCGCCAGCAGCCCCGGGACAGCCTACAATGAGCAGTTCTTC
CASSPGTAYNEQFF
>.|TRBV9|.|TRBJ2-5
TGTGCCAGCAGCTACGATACAGAGATCCAAGAGACCCAGTACTTC
CASSYDTEIQETQYF
>.|TRBV30|.|TRBJ2-7
TGTGCCTGGAGTGTAAAGGGCCACGAGCAGTACTTC
CAWSVKGHEQYF
>.|TRBV6-1|.|TRBJ2-7
TGCCCCTACATGGTGCGGCACGAGCAGTACTTC
CPYMVRHEQYF
>once|TRBV5-4|TRBD1|TRBJ1-6
TGTGCCAGCAGCTCGGACAGGGAAGGGGATTCACCCCTCCACTTT
CASSSDREGDSPLHF
>once|TRBV9|.|TRBJ2-7
TGTGCCAGCAGCAAGCTACTCGGCTACGAGCAGTACTTC
CASSKLLGYEQYF
>few|TRBV6-1|TRBD2|TRBJ2-7
TGTGCCAGCAGACCGAGCGGGAGACTCTCCGACGAGCAGTACTTC
CASRPSGRLSDEQYF
>.|TRBV6-1|.|TRBJ2-6
TGTGCCAGCAGTGTGGGAGGTGGGGCCAACGTCCTGACTTTC
CASSVGGGANVLTF
>.|TRBV30|TRBD1|TRBJ1-2
TGTGCCTGGAGTCGCGGGACAGCCTATAACTATGGCTACACCTTC
CAWSRGTAYNYGYTF
>.|TRBV6-6|TRBD1|TRBJ1-2
TGTGCCAGCAGTTACGGGACAGGGTTCTATGGCTACACCTTC
CASSYGTGFYGYTF
>.|TRBV6-1|.|TRBJ2-7
TGTGCCAGCAGTGCCTTGTTGGGGGGTCAGGCCGAGCAGTACTTC
CASSALLGGQAEQYF
>.|TRBV7-2|TRBD1|TRBJ2-1
TGTGCCAGCAGCCTAATCCGGGACAGGAGCTACAATGAGCAGTTCTTC
CASSLIRDRSYNEQFF
>.|TRBV6-6|TRBD1|TRBJ1-2
TGTGCCAGCAATCTTTTCGGGACAGGGGTCTACACCTTC
CASNLFGTGVYTF
>once|TRBV30|.|TRBJ1-2
TGTGCCTGGAGTGTGGTACGGACAGCTGTGATTGGCTACACCTTC
CAWSVVRTAVIGYTF
>.|TRBV19|TRBD1|TRBJ1-5
TGTGCCAGTAGTACTGGACAGGGGAGCAATCAGCCCCAGCATTTT
CASSTGQGSNQPQHF
>.|TRBV5-1|TRBD2|TRBJ2-1
TGCGCCAGCAGCTCAGCGGGGAGTTCTTACAATGAGCAGTTCTTC
CASSSAGSSYNEQFF
>.|TRBV5-1|.|TRBJ1-2
TGCGCCAGCACCGCTCAGAACTATGGCTACACCTTC
CASTAQNYGYTF
>.|TRBV25-1|.|TRBJ1-4
TGTGCCAGCAGATTCTCCGGGGAAGCTAATGAAAAACTGTTTTTT
CASRFSGEANEKLFF
>.|TRBV7-3|.|TRBJ2-5
TGTGCCAGCAGCTTGGGGGGTCAAGAGACCCAGTACTTC
CASSLGGQETQYF
>.|TRBV27|.|TRBJ2-5
TGTGCCAGCAGGCACACGGCCGTTAGCGTCATCCCGGAGACCCAGTACTTC
CASRHTAVSVIPETQYF
>.|TRBV7-2|.|TRBJ1-2
TGCGCCAGCAGCCAAGAATCTTCAGGAGGTAACTATGGCTACACCTTC
CASSQESSGGNYGYTF
>.|TRBV7-2|.|TRBJ1-2
TGTGCCAGCAGCTCACCTAAAGCTTCCTATGGCTACACCTTC
CASSSPKASYGYTF
>.|TRBV5-6|TRBD2|TRBJ2-7
TGTGCCAGCAGCTTGCTCCCGCTAGCGGGAGGGTCCTACGAGCAGTACTTC
CASSLLPLAGGSYEQYF
>.|TRBV5-1|TRBD1|TRBJ2-7
TGCGCCAGCAGCTTGGTCGGGGACAGGGAAAGTAGGCAGTACTTC
CASSLVGDRESRQYF
>.|TRBV19|.|TRBJ2-7
TGTGCCAGTAGTATAAAGACAGGTATGGGGCACGAGCAGTACTTC
CASSIKTGMGHEQYF
>once|TRBV18|TRBD1|TRBJ1-1
TGTGCCAGCTCACCAAACCCCTTGACAGGGAACCTGAACACTGAAGCTTTCTTT
CASSPNPLTGNLNTEAFF
>.|TRBV14|TRBD2|TRBJ2-1
TGTGCCAGCAGCCGACCCCTGGGACTAGCGGAGACCGAGCAGTTCTTC
CASSRPLGLAETEQFF
>.|TRBV2|.|TRBJ1-1
TGTGCCAGCAGAGGACCAGAGGAGGCCGGGGGCTGGTCTTACACTGAAGCTTTCTTT
CASRGPEEAGGWSYTEAFF
>.|TRBV7-9|.|TRBJ2-2
TGTGCCAGCACCGAACGGGGAACTAGGCCCGGGGAGCTGTTTTTT
CASTERGTRPGELFF
>.|TRBV14|.|TRBJ2-1
TGTGCCAGCAGCCAGGGGGGTCCGGGGCCCTACAATGAGCAGTTCTTC
CASSQGGPGPYNEQFF
>.|TRBV11-2|TRBD1|TRBJ1-3
TGTGCCAGCAGCCCTAGGACAGGGTCCATATATTTT
CASSPRTGSIYF
>.|TRBV7-3|.|TRBJ1-1
TGTGCCAGCAGCTCCCTCGGGGGGGAGACTGAAGCTTTCTTT
CASSSLGGETEAFF
>.|TRBV6-5|.|TRBJ1-2
TGTGCCAGCCGTGGAAGAGACATTTATGGCTACACCTTC
CASRGRDIYGYTF
>.|TRBV9|.|TRBJ1-3
TGTGCCAGCAGCCGACAGATCTCTGGAAACACCATATATTTT
CASSRQISGNTIYF
>.|TRBV5-1|.|TRBJ2-1
TGCGCCAGCAGTCGGGGTGGGTCCTACAATGAGCAGTTCTTC
CASSRGGSYNEQFF
>.|TRBV19|.|TRBJ1-2
TGTGCCAGTAGTATCCGAAAAAAGGGAAACTATGGCTACACCTTC
CASSIRKKGNYGYTF
>.|TRBV19|.|TRBJ2-1
TGTGCCAGTACCTCGAACAATGAGCAGTTCTTC
CASTSNNEQFF
>.|TRBV12-5|.|TRBJ2-7
TGTGCTAGTGGTTTGGCGATAGGGGCGAGCTACGAGCAGTACTTC
CASGLAIGASYEQYF
>.|TRBV19|.|TRBJ1-1
TGTGCCAGTAGTAGAACGAACACTGAAGCTTTCTTT
CASSRTNTEAFF
>.|TRBV19|.|TRBJ1-4
TGTGCCAGTAGGTCGACTGCAACTAATGAAAAACTGTTTTTT
CASRSTATNEKLFF